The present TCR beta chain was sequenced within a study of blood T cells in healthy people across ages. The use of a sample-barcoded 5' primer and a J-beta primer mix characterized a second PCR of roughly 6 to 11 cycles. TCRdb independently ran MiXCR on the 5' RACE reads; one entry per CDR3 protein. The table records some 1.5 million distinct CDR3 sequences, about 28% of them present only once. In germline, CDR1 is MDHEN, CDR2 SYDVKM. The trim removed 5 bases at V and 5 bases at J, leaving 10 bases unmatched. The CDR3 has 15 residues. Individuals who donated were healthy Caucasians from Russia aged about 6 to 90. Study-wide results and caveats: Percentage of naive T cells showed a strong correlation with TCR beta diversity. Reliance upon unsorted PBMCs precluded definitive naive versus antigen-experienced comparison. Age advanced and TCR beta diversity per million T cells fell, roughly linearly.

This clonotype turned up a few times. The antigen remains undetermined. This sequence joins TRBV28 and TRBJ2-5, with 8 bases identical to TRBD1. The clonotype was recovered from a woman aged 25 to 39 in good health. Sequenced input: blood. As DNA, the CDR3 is TGTGCCAGCAGTCCGGACAGGGTAGTGAGGGAGACCCAGTACTTC. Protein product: CASSPDRVVRETQYF.